Each of the 21 T cell receptor beta chains below was sequenced from the same sample in a study of T-cell reconstitution after alpha-beta-depleted transplantation in children. Unique molecular identifiers were incorporated when the TCRbeta library was constructed. MiXCR, run by TCRdb on the PCR reads, gives a single entry per CDR3 protein. The sample consists of approximately 640,000 distinct CDR3 sequences, 16% of them appearing once. Sequences were derived from PBMCs from the stem cell graft donor, sampled from the stem cell graft. These receptor sequences come from a human donor who donated a stem cell graft to a child with acute myeloid leukemia.

This clonotype was seen at least ten times. The rearrangement joins TRBV27 to TRBJ2-1; 11 nucleotides align to TRBD1. V dropped 1 base and J dropped 8; count of bases not matched to a gene: 10. The germline CDR1 and CDR2 sequences are MNHEY and SMNVEV (reference sequence). This CDR3 comprises 17 residues. Written as DNA, the CDR3 is TGTGCCAGCAGTTTATTAGGGACAGGGGGATCGACGCATGAGCAGTTCTTC. It translates to CASSLLGTGGSTHEQFF.

In DNA, the CDR3 is TGTGCCAGCAGCTTAGCGTCGGGCAGCTCTGGAAACACCATATATTTT. It yields the protein CASSLASGSSGNTIYF. The J gene is TRBJ1-3, the V gene TRBV7-2; the D is unclear. CDR1 is SGHTA and CDR2 is FQGNSA in the germline V gene. This CDR3 has 16 residues. Deletions cut 0 bases from V and 0 bases from J, with 9 bases between.

This clonotype was observed at least ten times. The chain has TRBV12-3 or TRBV12-4 and TRBJ2-1, with D hard to call. This CDR3 region has 13 residues. Trimming removed 0 bases at V and 7 bases at J, with 7 bases between. This CDR3 is CASSLALGNEQFF. The CDR3 DNA reads TGTGCCAGCAGTTTAGCTTTGGGGAATGAGCAGTTCTTC.

In its sample, this clonotype was seen a few times. The rearrangement joins TRBV29-1 to TRBJ1-2; D unresolved. The CDR3 has 14 residues. Germline V gives CDR1 SQVTM, CDR2 ANQGSEA. Trimming cost V 6 bases and J 7 bases, with 21 bases left between them. CDR3 sequence: CSVPGKTPPGGYTF. Here the CDR3 DNA reads TGCAGCGTCCCGGGAAAAACCCCCCCGGGTGGCTACACCTTC.

This clonotype was seen a few times. The V gene is TRBV10-2, the J gene TRBJ2-1, with 10 bases lining up with TRBD2. V gave up 3 bases and J gave up 9 bases; unmatched junction bases: 11. Germline V gene lookup returns CDR1 WSHSY and CDR2 SAAADI. CDR3 length: 16 residues. The CDR3 reads CASSDSSGGRGGEQFF. DNA for the CDR3: TGCGCCAGCAGTGATTCTAGCGGGGGCCGCGGGGGTGAGCAGTTCTTC.

This clonotype was seen repeatedly, ten times or more. V and J are TRBV5-6 and TRBJ2-1, with TRBD1 matching over 8 bases. CDR1 is SGHDT, CDR2 YYEEEE, per germline. The CDR3 covers 12 residues. Trimming took 3 bases from V and 10 from J; bases not matched to a gene: 3. The CDR3 nucleotides read TGTGCCAGCAGCTCTGCAGGGGGCGAGCAGTTCTTC. It is translated as CASSSAGGEQFF.

As regards this clonotype: A much bigger clone sits one base away, suggesting this may be a read error. The V call is TRBV7-6, the J call TRBJ2-3; unclear D gene. The CDR3 runs to 16 residues. Germline V gene sequence: CDR1 SGHVS, CDR2 FNYEAQ. The ends were cut back, 0 bases at V and 2 bases at J, with 12 bases in the middle. CDR3 loop: CASSLAMGPATDTQYF. In DNA, the CDR3 is TGTGCCAGCAGCTTAGCAATGGGTCCTGCCACAGATACGCAGTATTTT.

This clonotype has ten or more counts. The gene calls are TRBV20-1 and TRBJ2-2, with 7 positions matching TRBD1. Trimming cost V 0 bases and J 7 bases; bases outside gene matches: 11. From germline, CDR1 is DFQATT and CDR2 SNEGSKA (reference sequence). The CDR3 spans 16 residues. The CDR3 sequence is CSARDPTTGYYGELFF. DNA of the CDR3: TGCAGTGCTAGAGATCCCACGACAGGGTATTACGGGGAGCTGTTTTTT.

V gene TRBV11-3 combines with J gene TRBJ2-3; perhaps TRBD2 as D (7 bases). Germline CDR1 and CDR2: SGHNT and YENEEA. This CDR3 is 15 amino acids long. Trimming took off 5 bases at V and 1 base at J, with 13 bases between the two ends. In DNA form, the CDR3 reads TGTGCCAGCAGCAAAGGAGGGGGGGGCACAGATACGCAGTATTTT. This translates into CASSKGGGGTDTQYF.

Worth noting for this clonotype: A much bigger clone sits one base away, suggesting this may be a read error. V usage is TRBV20-1 and J usage is TRBJ2-5; D is uncertain. This CDR3 spans 13 amino acids. The germline CDR1 and CDR2 sequences are DFQATT and SNEGSKA (reference sequence). V lost 3 bases and J 2 bases, leaving 10 bases between the germline ends. CDR3 in amino acids: CSASPRAQETQYF. CDR3 in DNA: TGCAGTGCTAGCCCTCGGGCTCAAGAGACCCAGTACTTC.

This sequence joins TRBV11-2 and TRBJ2-3; D possibly matches TRBD1 or TRBD2 (5 bases each). The V gene's germline CDR1 is SGHAT and CDR2 FQNNGV. Deletions cut 2 bases from V and 1 base from J, with 16 bases between. The length of the CDR3 is 17 residues. The CDR3 region has the DNA TGTGCCAGCAGCTTACCTCCGAGGGGCAGACGCACAGATACGCAGTATTTT. Protein sequence: CASSLPPRGRRTDTQYF.

The V and J genes are TRBV21-1 and TRBJ2-5; whether TRBD1, the table's D call, matches the DNA was not checked. TRBV21-1 is described as a pseudogene. CDR3 length: 16 amino acids. CDR3 nucleotide sequence: TGTGCCAGCAGCAGTAAGGGCGGGGGACGGCAAGAGACCCAGTACTTC. Protein product: CASSSKGGGRQETQYF.

This clonotype has just a few counts. The J gene is TRBJ1-2, the V gene TRBV25-1; TRBD1 matches 11 bases. The CDR3 runs 14 residues. The V gene's germline CDR1 is MGHDK and CDR2 SYGVNS. V shed 8 bases, J shed 4 bases, and the junction held 6 bases outside the gene matches. CDR3 in amino acids: CASCGQGAGYGYTF. CDR3 sequence (DNA): TGTGCCAGCTGCGGACAGGGGGCCGGCTATGGCTACACCTTC.

The chain couples TRBV20-1 to TRBJ2-1; 10 bases agree with TRBD2. The CDR3 totals 17 residues. V lost 2 bases, J lost 0 bases, and 7 bases stayed unmatched. CDR1 and CDR2 from the germline V gene are DFQATT and SNEGSKA (reference sequence). The CDR3 nucleotides read TGCAGTGCTAGAACGGGTGTAGCGGGGGGCTCCTACAATGAGCAGTTCTTC. It codes for CSARTGVAGGSYNEQFF.

This clonotype was picked up many times. The CDR3 DNA reads TGTGCCAGCAGCCGACAGGGGGCGCTTGGCTACACCTTC. The encoded protein is CASSRQGALGYTF. The V and J genes are TRBV12-3 or TRBV12-4 and TRBJ1-2; 10 bases map to TRBD1. The J segment lost 7 bases and the V segment lost 6 bases, leaving 5 bases of the junction unmatched. The CDR3 loop spans 13 amino acids.

Many counts were recorded for this clonotype. The chain employs TRBV7-2 and TRBJ1-5; D not certain. Germline CDR1 and CDR2: SGHTA and FQGNSA. V was trimmed by 2 bases and J by 6 bases, leaving 14 bases between them. The CDR3 sequence is 15 residues long. The CDR3 sequence: CASSLHEDGAQPQHF. Written as DNA, the CDR3 is TGTGCCAGCAGCTTACATGAAGACGGCGCTCAGCCCCAGCATTTT. The full variable domain, with the rest looked up from reference TRBV7-2 and TRBJ1-5, is GAGVSQSPSNKVTEKGKDVELRCDPISGHTALYWYRQSLGQGLEFLIYFQGNSAPDKSGLPSDRFSAERTGGSVSTLTIQRTQQEDSAVYLCASSLHEDGAQPQHFGDGTRLSIL.

This clonotype was observed at least ten times. In DNA, the CDR3 is TGCAGTGCTAGCGGTAGCGGGGGGGCCCGGGCAGATACGCAGTATTTT. Translating gives CSASGSGGARADTQYF. V usage is TRBV20-1 and J usage is TRBJ2-3, with 11 bases that match TRBD2. V was clipped by 3 bases and J by 4 bases; unmatched bases: 9. This CDR3 has 16 amino acids. The V gene's germline CDR1 is DFQATT and CDR2 SNEGSKA (reference sequence).

This clonotype was seen a handful of times. The chain recombines TRBV20-1 with TRBJ2-3, with a weak D call TRBD1 (5 bases). From germline, CDR1 is DFQATT and CDR2 SNEGSKA (reference sequence). CDR3 length: 17 residues. Trimming shortened V by 0 bases and J by 3 bases, and 19 bases separated the two germline ends. This chain's CDR3 is CSARDLRQLSGTDTQYF. The CDR3, as DNA: TGCAGTGCTAGAGATCTGCGACAGCTTAGTGGGACAGATACGCAGTATTTT.

This clonotype was seen many times. The chain is built from TRBV20-1 and TRBJ2-5, with 7 bases fitting TRBD2. The CDR3 runs 15 residues. Germline CDR1 and CDR2: DFQATT and SNEGSKA (reference sequence). Trimming took 0 bases from V and 0 from J; bases not matched to a gene: 4. The CDR3 coding sequence is TGCAGTGCTAGAGACGTGGCGGGGGACCAAGAGACCCAGTACTTC. As protein: CSARDVAGDQETQYF.

The CDR3 loop is CASSQDGREGETQYF. The CDR3 nucleotides read TGCGCCAGCAGCCAAGACGGCAGGGAAGGCGAGACCCAGTACTTC. The rearrangement uses TRBV4-3 and TRBJ2-5; the D gene is possibly TRBD1 (5 bases). Germline V gives CDR1 LGHNA, CDR2 YSLEER. The CDR3 contains 15 residues. V lost 0 bases to trimming and J lost 5 bases, with 13 bases between them.

This sequence joins TRBV4-1 and TRBJ1-2, with D unresolved. V was trimmed by 1 base and J by 5 bases, leaving 5 bases between them. This CDR3 has 12 amino acids. From germline, CDR1 is MGHRA and CDR2 YSYEKL. The CDR3 DNA sequence: TGCGCCAGCAGCCAAGCCCCTTATGGCTACACCTTC. This codes for CASSQAPYGYTF.